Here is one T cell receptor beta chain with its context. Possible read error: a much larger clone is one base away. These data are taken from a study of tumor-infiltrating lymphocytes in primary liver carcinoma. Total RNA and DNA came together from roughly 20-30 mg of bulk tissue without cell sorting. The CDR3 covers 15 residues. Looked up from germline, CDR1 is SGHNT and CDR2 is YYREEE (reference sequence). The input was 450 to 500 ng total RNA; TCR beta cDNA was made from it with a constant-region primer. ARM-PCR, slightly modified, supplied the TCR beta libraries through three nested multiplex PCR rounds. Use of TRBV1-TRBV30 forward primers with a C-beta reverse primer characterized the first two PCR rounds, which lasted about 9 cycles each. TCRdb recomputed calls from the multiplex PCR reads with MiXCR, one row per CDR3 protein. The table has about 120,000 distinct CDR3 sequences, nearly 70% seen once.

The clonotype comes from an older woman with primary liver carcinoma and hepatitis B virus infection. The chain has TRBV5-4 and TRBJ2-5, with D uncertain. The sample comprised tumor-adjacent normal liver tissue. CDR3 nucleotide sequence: TGTGCCAGCAGCTTCAAGACGGTACACCAAGAGACCCAGCACTTC. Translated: CASSFKTVHQETQHF.